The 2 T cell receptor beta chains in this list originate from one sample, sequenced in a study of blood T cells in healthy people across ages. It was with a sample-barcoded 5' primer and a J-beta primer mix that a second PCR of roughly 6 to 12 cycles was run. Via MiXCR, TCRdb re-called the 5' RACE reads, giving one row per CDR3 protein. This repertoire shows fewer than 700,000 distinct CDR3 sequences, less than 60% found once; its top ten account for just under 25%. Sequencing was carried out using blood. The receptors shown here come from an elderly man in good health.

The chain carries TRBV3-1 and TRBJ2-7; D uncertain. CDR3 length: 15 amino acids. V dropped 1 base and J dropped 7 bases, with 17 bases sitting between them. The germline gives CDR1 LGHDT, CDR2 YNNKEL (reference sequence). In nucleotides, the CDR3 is TGTGCCAGCAGCCAAGGCTTGGACCCCTACAATGAGCAGTACTTC. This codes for CASSQGLDPYNEQYF.

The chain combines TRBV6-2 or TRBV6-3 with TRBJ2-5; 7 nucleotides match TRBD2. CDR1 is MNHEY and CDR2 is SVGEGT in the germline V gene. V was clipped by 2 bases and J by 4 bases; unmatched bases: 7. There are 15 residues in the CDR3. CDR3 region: CASSYPVLAIETQYF. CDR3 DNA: TGTGCCAGCAGTTACCCCGTACTAGCGATAGAGACCCAGTACTTC.